Below are 3 T cell receptor beta chains sequenced from a single sample in a study of technical replicates of blood from several donors. Measured with immunoSEQ multiplex PCR; TCRdb has only the in-frame clones, and not every one. The data show about 80,000 clones, with roughly 91% seen just once and about 0.39% held by the top ten. The material sequenced was T cells isolated from PBMCs. These receptors all stem from a human donor in good health.

V usage is TRBV7-3 and J usage is TRBJ2-1; 7 nucleotides agree with TRBD2. Germline trimming cut 5 bases from V and 6 bases from J; bases unmatched to any gene: 10. CDR3 length: 15 amino acids. Germline loops: CDR1 SGHTA, CDR2 FQGTGA. CDR3: CASSRDYSLSNEQFF. The CDR3 DNA is TGTGCCAGCAGCCGGGACTACTCGCTTAGCAATGAGCAGTTCTTC.

V and J are TRBV11-2 and TRBJ2-7; D is unresolved. Germline lookup yields CDR1 SGHAT and CDR2 FQNNGV. The CDR3 consists of 14 residues. Trimming pared 2 bases from V and 3 bases from J, leaving 11 bases between. CDR3 region: CASSLSSEFYEQYF. CDR3 nucleotide sequence: TGTGCCAGCAGCTTATCGTCAGAATTCTACGAGCAGTACTTC. The variable domain in full, completed from reference TRBV11-2 and TRBJ2-7, reads EAGVAQSPRYKIIEKRQSVAFWCNPISGHATLYWYQQILGQGPKLLIQFQNNGVVDDSQLPKDRFSAERLKGVDSTLKIQPAKLEDSAVYLCASSLSSEFYEQYFGPGTRLTVT.

The chain employs TRBV9 and TRBJ1-1; weak D call: TRBD1 (6 bases). There are 13 residues in the CDR3. V was pared by 0 bases and J by 6 bases, with 9 bases between. Germline CDR1 SGDLS, CDR2 YYNGEE. The chain's CDR3 is CASSVVGAAEAFF. The CDR3 coding sequence is TGTGCCAGCAGCGTAGTGGGGGCCGCTGAAGCTTTCTTT.